Sequencing of this T cell receptor beta chain was carried out in a study of neoadjuvant anti-PD-1 for oral cavity cancer. TCRdb's copy holds only in-frame clones and misses some; the assay was immunoSEQ multiplex PCR. The repertoire includes over 11,000 clones, over 65% of them detected once, and 2% to 2.5% sits in the top ten. The CDR3 has 16 amino acids. The V gene's germline CDR1 is SNHLY and CDR2 FYNNEI. Unmatched junction bases numbered 5, after V lost 6 bases and J lost 0 bases. Time point: after neoadjuvant nivolumab, at surgical resection. This sample comprised PBMCs, obtained after nivolumab (anti-PD-1) treatment. The sequence derives from a person between 40 and 85 years old with oral cavity squamous cell carcinoma. The chain recombines TRBV2 with TRBJ1-5; 10 bases map to TRBD1. The CDR3: CASSGTGEHSNQPQHF. Here the CDR3 DNA reads TGTGCCAGCAGCGGGACAGGGGAACATAGCAATCAGCCCCAGCATTTT.